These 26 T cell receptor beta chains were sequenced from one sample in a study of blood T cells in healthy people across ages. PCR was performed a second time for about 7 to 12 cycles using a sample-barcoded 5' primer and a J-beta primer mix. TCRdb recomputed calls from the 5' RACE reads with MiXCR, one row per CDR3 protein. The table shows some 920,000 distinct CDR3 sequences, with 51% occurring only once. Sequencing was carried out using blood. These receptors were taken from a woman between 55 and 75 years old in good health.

The CDR3 loop reads CASSFWGGESLRTEAFF. The CDR3 nucleotides read TGTGCCAGCAGTTTCTGGGGTGGGGAGTCACTCAGAACTGAAGCTTTCTTT. The chain uses TRBV12-3 or TRBV12-4 and TRBJ1-1; no reliable D call. The CDR3 runs to 17 residues. Trimming left V 3 bases short and J 5 bases short, with 22 bases between.

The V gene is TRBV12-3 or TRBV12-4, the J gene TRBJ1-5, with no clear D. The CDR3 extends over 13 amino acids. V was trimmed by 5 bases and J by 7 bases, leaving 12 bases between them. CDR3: CASSVWDSQPQHF. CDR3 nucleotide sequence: TGTGCCAGCAGTGTGTGGGATTCACAGCCCCAGCATTTT.

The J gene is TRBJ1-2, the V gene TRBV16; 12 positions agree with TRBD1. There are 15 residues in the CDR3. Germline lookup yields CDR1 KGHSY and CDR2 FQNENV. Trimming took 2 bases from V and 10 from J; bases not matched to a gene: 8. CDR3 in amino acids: CASSQQRGTGGAYTF. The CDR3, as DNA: TGTGCCAGCAGCCAACAGCGGGGGACAGGGGGCGCCTACACCTTC.

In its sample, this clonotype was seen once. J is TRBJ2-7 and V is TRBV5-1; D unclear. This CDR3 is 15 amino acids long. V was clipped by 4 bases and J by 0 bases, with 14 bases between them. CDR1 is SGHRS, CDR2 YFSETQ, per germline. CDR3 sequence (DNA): TGCGCCAGCAGCCCCGAAATCATCAGCTCCTACGAGCAGTACTTC. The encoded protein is CASSPEIISSYEQYF.

CDR3 sequence (DNA): TGTGCCAGCAGCCAAGATCAGTGGGGGTTACAATACAATGAGCAGTTCTTC. Amino acids: CASSQDQWGLQYNEQFF. The genes are TRBV14 and TRBJ2-1; D tentatively fits TRBD1 or TRBD2 (5 bases each). The germline V and J ends were trimmed by 0 bases and 4 bases, with 16 bases remaining between them. Germline assignment: CDR1 SGHDN and CDR2 FVKESK. The CDR3 sequence is 17 residues long.

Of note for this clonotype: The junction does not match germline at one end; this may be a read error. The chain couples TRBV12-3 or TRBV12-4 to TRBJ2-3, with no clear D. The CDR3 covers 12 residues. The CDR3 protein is CTSSQSTDTQYF. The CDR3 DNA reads TGTACCAGCAGTCAGAGCACAGATACGCAGTATTTT.

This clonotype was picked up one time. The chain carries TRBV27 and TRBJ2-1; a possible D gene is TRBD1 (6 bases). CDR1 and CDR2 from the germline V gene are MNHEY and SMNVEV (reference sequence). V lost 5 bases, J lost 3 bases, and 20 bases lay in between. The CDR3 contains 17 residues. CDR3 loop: CASSRKDGGTIYNEQFF. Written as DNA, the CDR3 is TGTGCCAGCAGTCGGAAGGATGGGGGCACGATCTACAATGAGCAGTTCTTC.

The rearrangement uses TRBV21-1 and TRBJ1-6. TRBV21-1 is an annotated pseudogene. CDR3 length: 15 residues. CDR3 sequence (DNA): TGTGCCAGCAGCAAAGTGAGAATGGGCAATTCACCCCTCCACTTT. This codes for CASSKVRMGNSPLHF.

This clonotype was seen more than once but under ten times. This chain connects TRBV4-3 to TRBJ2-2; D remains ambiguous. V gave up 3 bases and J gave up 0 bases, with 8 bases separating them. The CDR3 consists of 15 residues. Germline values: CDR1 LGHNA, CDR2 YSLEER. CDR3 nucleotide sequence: TGCGCCAGCAGCCAGGGTGACTCGAACACCGGGGAGCTGTTTTTT. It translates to CASSQGDSNTGELFF.

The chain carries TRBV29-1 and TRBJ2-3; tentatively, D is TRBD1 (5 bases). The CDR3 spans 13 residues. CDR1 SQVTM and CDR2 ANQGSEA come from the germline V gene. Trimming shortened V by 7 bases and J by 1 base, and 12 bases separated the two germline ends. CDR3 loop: CSASPTGTDTQYF. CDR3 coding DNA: TGCAGCGCTTCCCCGACAGGCACAGATACGCAGTATTTT.

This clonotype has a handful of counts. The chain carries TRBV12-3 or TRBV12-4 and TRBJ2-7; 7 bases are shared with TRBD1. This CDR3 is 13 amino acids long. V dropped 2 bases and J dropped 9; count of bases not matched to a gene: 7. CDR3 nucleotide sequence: TGTGCCAGCAGTTTATTCGAGGGGGCGGGGCAGTACTTC. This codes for CASSLFEGAGQYF.

The CDR3 nucleotides read TGTGCCATCAGTGACCCTGACAGGGATCAGAGGTACGAGCAGTACTTC. It encodes CAISDPDRDQRYEQYF. The chain couples TRBV10-3 to TRBJ2-7; the match to TRBD1 covers 7 bases. CDR1 and CDR2 (germline): ENHRY, SYGVKD. CDR3 size: 16 residues. Trimming cost V 3 bases and J 4 bases; bases outside gene matches: 12.

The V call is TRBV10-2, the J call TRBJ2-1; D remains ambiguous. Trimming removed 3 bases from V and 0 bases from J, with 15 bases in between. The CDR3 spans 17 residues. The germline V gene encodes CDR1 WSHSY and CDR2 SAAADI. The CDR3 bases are TGCGCCAGCAGTGATGGTCAATGGGGAAGCTCCTACAATGAGCAGTTCTTC. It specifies CASSDGQWGSSYNEQFF.

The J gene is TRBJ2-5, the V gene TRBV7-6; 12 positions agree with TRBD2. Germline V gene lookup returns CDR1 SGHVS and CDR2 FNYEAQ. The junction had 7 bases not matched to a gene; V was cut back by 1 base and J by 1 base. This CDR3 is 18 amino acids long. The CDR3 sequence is CASSLDRLAGVPQETQYF. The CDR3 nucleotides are TGTGCCAGCAGCTTAGATCGACTAGCGGGAGTGCCCCAAGAGACCCAGTACTTC. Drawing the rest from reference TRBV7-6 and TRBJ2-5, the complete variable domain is GAGVSQSPRYKVTKRGQDVALRCDPISGHVSLYWYRQALGQGPEFLTYFNYEAQQDKSGLPNDRFSAERPEGSISTLTIQRTEQRDSAMYRCASSLDRLAGVPQETQYFGPGTRLLVL.

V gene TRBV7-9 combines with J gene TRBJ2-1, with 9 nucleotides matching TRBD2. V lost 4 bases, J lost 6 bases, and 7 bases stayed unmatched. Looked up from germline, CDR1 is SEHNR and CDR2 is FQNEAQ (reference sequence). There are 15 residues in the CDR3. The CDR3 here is CASSSVAGAGNEQFF. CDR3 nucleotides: TGTGCCAGCAGCTCCGTAGCGGGAGCGGGCAATGAGCAGTTCTTC.

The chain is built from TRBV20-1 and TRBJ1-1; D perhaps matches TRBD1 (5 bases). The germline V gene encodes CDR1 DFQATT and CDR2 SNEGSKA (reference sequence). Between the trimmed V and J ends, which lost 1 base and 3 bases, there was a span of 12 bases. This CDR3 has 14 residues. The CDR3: CSARVTGRDTEAFF. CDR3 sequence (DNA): TGCAGTGCTAGAGTAACAGGAAGAGACACTGAAGCTTTCTTT.

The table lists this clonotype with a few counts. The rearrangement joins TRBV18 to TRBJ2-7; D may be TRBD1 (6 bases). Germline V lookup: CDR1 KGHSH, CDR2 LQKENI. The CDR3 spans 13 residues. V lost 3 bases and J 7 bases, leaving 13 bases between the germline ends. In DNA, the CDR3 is TGTGCCAGCTCACCTAACAGGGATTCGGAGCAGTACTTC. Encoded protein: CASSPNRDSEQYF.

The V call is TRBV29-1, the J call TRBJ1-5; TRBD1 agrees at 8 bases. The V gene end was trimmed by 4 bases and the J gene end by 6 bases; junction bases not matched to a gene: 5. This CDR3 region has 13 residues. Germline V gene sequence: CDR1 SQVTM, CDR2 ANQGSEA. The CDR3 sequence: CSVGTGLSQPQHF. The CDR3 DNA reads TGCAGCGTTGGGACAGGGTTATCTCAGCCCCAGCATTTT.

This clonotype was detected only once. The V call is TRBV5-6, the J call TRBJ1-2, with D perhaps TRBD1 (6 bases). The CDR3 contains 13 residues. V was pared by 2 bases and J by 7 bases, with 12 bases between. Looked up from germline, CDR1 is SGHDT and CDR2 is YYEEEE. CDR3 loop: CASSFFTGSGYTF. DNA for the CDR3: TGTGCCAGCAGCTTCTTTACAGGGTCTGGCTACACCTTC.

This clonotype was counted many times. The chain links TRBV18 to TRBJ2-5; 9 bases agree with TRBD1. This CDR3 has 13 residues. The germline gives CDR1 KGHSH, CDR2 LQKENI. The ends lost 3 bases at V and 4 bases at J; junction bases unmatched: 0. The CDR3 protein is CASSPGQGETQYF. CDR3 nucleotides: TGTGCCAGCTCACCGGGACAGGGAGAGACCCAGTACTTC.

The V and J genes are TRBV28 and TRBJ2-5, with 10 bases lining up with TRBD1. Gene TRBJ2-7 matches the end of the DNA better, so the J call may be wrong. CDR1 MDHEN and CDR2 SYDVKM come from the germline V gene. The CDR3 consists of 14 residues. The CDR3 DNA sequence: TGTGCCAGCAGTTTGGAGGACAGGGGGTCCGAGCAGTACTTC. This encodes CASSLEDRGSEQYF.

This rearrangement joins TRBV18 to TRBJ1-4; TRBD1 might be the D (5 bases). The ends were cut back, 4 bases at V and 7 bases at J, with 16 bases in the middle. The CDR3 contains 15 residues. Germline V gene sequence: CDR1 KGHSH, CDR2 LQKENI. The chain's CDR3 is CASSRTSPTVEKLFF. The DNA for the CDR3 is TGTGCCAGCTCACGAACGTCCCCGACAGTTGAAAAACTGTTTTTT.

CDR3 nucleotide sequence: TGTGCCAGCAGTCACCAGCGGGCTAGTTCCTACGAGCAGTACTTC. The encoded protein is CASSHQRASSYEQYF. The chain has TRBV6-6 and TRBJ2-7; D may be TRBD2 (6 bases). This CDR3 comprises 15 residues. The germline V and J ends were trimmed by 5 bases and 1 base, with 15 bases remaining between them. Germline CDR1 and CDR2: MNHNY and SVGAGI (reference sequence).

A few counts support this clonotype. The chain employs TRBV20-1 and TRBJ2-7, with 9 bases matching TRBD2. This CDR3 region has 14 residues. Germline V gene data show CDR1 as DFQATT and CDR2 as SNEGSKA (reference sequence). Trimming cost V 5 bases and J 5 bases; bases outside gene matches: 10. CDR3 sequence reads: CSALDSGRTHEQYF. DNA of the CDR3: TGCAGTGCTTTGGATAGCGGGAGAACCCACGAGCAGTACTTC.

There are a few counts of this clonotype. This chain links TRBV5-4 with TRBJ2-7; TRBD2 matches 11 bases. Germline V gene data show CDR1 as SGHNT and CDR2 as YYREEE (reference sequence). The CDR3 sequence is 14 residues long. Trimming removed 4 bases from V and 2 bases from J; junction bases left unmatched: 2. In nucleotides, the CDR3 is TGTGCCAGCAGCAAGGGACTAGCGGCCTACGAGCAGTACTTC. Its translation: CASSKGLAAYEQYF.

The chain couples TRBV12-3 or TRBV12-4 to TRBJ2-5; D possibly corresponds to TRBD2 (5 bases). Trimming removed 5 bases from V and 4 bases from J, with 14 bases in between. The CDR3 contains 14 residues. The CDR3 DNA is TGTGCCAGCAGTCTAACAGCAAGCGGAGAGACCCAGTACTTC. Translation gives CASSLTASGETQYF.